The count of the clone carrying this T cell receptor (beta chain) is one. The antigen remains unidentified. Spread over ten immunoSEQ deep assay plates, unsorted PBMC DNA underwent sequencing. Profiling relied on immunoSEQ multiplex PCR, and the TCRdb table lists in-frame clones only, not all of them. Among over 400,000 clones, around 73% were seen once, and the ten largest hold 12%. This entry comes from a study of shared clonotypes between healthy human individuals. Study outcomes and limitations: Genetic and exposure-history diversity was limited by the few donors.

The receptor was derived from a woman aged 35 to 49 in good health. Some clones in this sample may be carry-over from other donors' samples. Sequencing used PBMCs.

The CDR3 DNA is TGTGCCAGCAGTGACGGTGGCACAGATACGCAGTATTTT. Its protein product is CASSDGGTDTQYF. The chain recombines TRBV6-4 with TRBJ2-3; unclear D gene. CDR3 length: 13 amino acids. Trimming shortened V by 2 bases and J by 1 base, and 4 bases separated the two germline ends. The germline V gene has CDR1 MRHNA and CDR2 SNTAGT.